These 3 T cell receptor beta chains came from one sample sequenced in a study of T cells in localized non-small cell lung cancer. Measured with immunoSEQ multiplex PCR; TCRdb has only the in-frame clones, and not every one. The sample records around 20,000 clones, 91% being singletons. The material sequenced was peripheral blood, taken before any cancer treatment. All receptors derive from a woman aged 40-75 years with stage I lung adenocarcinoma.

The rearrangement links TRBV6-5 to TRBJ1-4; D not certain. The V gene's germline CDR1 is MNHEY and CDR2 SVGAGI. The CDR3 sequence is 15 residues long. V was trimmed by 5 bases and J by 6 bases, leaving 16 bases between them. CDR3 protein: CASSRQQPPDEKLFF. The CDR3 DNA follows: TGTGCCAGCAGTCGGCAACAGCCTCCCGATGAAAAACTGTTTTTT.

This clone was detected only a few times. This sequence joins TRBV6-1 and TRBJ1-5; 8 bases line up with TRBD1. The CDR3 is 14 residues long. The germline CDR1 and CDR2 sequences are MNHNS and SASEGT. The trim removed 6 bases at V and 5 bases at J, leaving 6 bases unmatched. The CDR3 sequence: CASRPGQGYQPQHF. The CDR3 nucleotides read TGTGCCAGCAGACCCGGACAGGGCTATCAGCCCCAGCATTTT.

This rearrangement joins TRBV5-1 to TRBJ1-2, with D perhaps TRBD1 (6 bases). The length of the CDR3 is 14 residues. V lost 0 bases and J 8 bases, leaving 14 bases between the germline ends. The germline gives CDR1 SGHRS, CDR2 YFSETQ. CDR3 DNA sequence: TGCGCCAGCAGCTTGGCCTGGGGGCGGTACGGCTACACCTTC. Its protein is CASSLAWGRYGYTF.